The T cell receptor beta chain described here comes from a study of radiation and T cells in renal cell carcinoma. Time point of the sample: blood 4 weeks post-SBRT, at nephrectomy. Treatment defined: 15 Gy SBRT to primary tumor, nephrectomy 4 weeks later. Nephrectomy followed 15 Gy stereotactic body radiation by 4 weeks. The protocol was immunoSEQ multiplex PCR, while the TCRdb copy is restricted to in-frame clones and leaves out a portion. Of approximately 65,000 clones in the sample, about 83% were seen once. Losses at the gene ends were 3 bases for V and 7 bases for J; bases not matched to a gene: 10. CDR1 is MNHNS and CDR2 is SASEGT in the germline V gene. The CDR3 length is 16 residues.

This sample comprised blood, obtained from a patient whose treatment included radiotherapy and nephrectomy. The sequence derives from a man in his fifties or sixties with renal cell carcinoma. This chain uses TRBV6-1 with TRBJ1-1; 11 bases line up with TRBD1. The CDR3 DNA follows: TGTGCCAGCAGTGACGCGGACAGGGGGCCAAGAAGTGAAGCTTTCTTT. Amino acid sequence: CASSDADRGPRSEAFF.